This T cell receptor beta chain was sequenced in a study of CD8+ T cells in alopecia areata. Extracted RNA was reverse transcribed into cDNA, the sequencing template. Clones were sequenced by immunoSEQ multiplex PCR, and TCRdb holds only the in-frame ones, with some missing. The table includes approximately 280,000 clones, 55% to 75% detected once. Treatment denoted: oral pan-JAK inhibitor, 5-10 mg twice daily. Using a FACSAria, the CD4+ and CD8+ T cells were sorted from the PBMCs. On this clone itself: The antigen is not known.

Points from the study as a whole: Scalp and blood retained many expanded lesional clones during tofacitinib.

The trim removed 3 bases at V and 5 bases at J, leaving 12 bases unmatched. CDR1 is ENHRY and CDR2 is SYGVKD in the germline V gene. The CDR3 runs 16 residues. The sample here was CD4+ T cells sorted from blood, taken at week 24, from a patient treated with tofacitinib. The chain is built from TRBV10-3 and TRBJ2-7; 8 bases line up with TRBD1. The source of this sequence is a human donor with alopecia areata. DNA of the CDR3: TGTGCCATCAGTGATATGGGACAGGTCATTAGCCACGAGCAGTACTTC. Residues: CAISDMGQVISHEQYF.